The rows below give T cell receptor beta chains drawn from one sample of a study of T-cell memory formation after mild COVID-19. TCRdb re-called the 5' RACE reads with MiXCR, one entry per CDR3 protein. The data contain about 470,000 distinct CDR3 sequences, approximately 23% of them seen just once; the ten biggest clones take up about 12%. Sequenced: PBMCs or a T cell subset sorted from them (not recorded which). Receptors originate from an adult woman who had mild COVID-19 (a few samples of this study predate the infection). Cell type and time point are not known. CDR3s include the opening cysteine and the closing phenylalanine or tryptophan. D genes are given only for firm matches. Expanded clones are given a class, and other clones once, few, many or no size at all.

cdr3_nt: TGCAGCGTTGAAGGTTCTAGGACTAGCGGGAGTTCCTACGAGCAGTACTTC
cdr3_aa: CSVEGSRTSGSSYEQYF
d_call: TRBD2
clone_size: NA
v_call: TRBV29-1
j_call: TRBJ2-7

cdr3_nt: TGTGCCAGCAGCCAAAGGCCCGGAGATACGCAGTATTTT
cdr3_aa: CASSQRPGDTQYF
d_call: NA
clone_size: NA
v_call: TRBV3-1
j_call: TRBJ2-3

cdr3_nt: TGCAGTGCTAGAGATCTGGTTGTAGCAGACAATGAGCAGTTCTTC
cdr3_aa: CSARDLVVADNEQFF
d_call: NA
clone_size: few
v_call: TRBV20-1
j_call: TRBJ2-1

cdr3_nt: TGTGCCAGCAGTGAACAGCCCCCGAACAATGAGCAGTTCTTC
cdr3_aa: CASSEQPPNNEQFF
d_call: NA
clone_size: few
v_call: TRBV2
j_call: TRBJ2-1

cdr3_nt: TGTGCCAGCAGCATACTAGCGGAGGACCTTTACGAGCAGTACTTC
cdr3_aa: CASSILAEDLYEQYF
d_call: TRBD2
clone_size: few
v_call: TRBV25-1
j_call: TRBJ2-7

cdr3_nt: TGTGCCAGCAGCCGAGACGGGGGTAGCGGCACAGATACGCAGTATTTT
cdr3_aa: CASSRDGGSGTDTQYF
d_call: NA
clone_size: few
v_call: TRBV7-7
j_call: TRBJ2-3

cdr3_nt: TGTGCCAGCAGCCCGCGACCGGGACACGACTATGGCTACACCTTC
cdr3_aa: CASSPRPGHDYGYTF
d_call: NA
clone_size: few
v_call: TRBV5-6
j_call: TRBJ1-2

cdr3_nt: TGTGCCAGCAGCCAAGATTGGACAGGGGGCAATTCACCCCTCCACTTT
cdr3_aa: CASSQDWTGGNSPLHF
d_call: TRBD1
clone_size: NA
v_call: TRBV3-1
j_call: TRBJ1-6

cdr3_nt: TGTGCCAGCAGACGCGACGCTTCCCAAGCCTACGAGCAGTACTTC
cdr3_aa: CASRRDASQAYEQYF
d_call: NA
clone_size: few
v_call: TRBV6-2/TRBV6-3
j_call: TRBJ2-7

cdr3_nt: TGTGCCAGCAGCCAAGTAAACGCCGGACCCCTGGGCTACACCTTC
cdr3_aa: CASSQVNAGPLGYTF
d_call: NA
clone_size: NA
v_call: TRBV4-2
j_call: TRBJ1-2

cdr3_nt: TGCAGCGTTGTGTGGGGAGGGACTGAAGTTTTCTTT
cdr3_aa: CSVVWGGTEVFF
d_call: NA
clone_size: few
v_call: TRBV29-1
j_call: TRBJ1-1

cdr3_nt: TGTGCCACCAGCGAGGGACTCCCCCCCTACGAGCAGTACTTC
cdr3_aa: CATSEGLPPYEQYF
d_call: NA
clone_size: NA
v_call: TRBV15
j_call: TRBJ2-7

cdr3_nt: TGTGCCAGCAGCGCCCCTACCGTTAGACTAGCGGGAGTTGAGCAGTTCTTC
cdr3_aa: CASSAPTVRLAGVEQFF
d_call: TRBD2
clone_size: NA
v_call: TRBV7-6
j_call: TRBJ2-1

cdr3_nt: TGTGCCAGCAGCTCCCGTAGCGGGTCTTACAATGAGCAGTTCTTC
cdr3_aa: CASSSRSGSYNEQFF
d_call: TRBD2
clone_size: NA
v_call: TRBV7-9
j_call: TRBJ2-1

cdr3_nt: TGTGCCAGCAGTACCACCGCCCATCGCACAGATACGCAGTATTTT
cdr3_aa: CASSTTAHRTDTQYF
d_call: NA
clone_size: few
v_call: TRBV6-2/TRBV6-3
j_call: TRBJ2-3

cdr3_nt: TGTGCCAGCCGATGGGCCAGCGTACCGCAGGAGCTGTTTTTT
cdr3_aa: CASRWASVPQELFF
d_call: NA
clone_size: few
v_call: TRBV2
j_call: TRBJ2-2

cdr3_nt: TGCGCCAGCAGCCAAGCGAACTCCGGCGGGATCTACGAGCAGTACTTC
cdr3_aa: CASSQANSGGIYEQYF
d_call: NA
clone_size: NA
v_call: TRBV4-1
j_call: TRBJ2-7

cdr3_nt: TGTGCCAGCAGCCTATTAGCAGGGGGTCAGACTAGAGCTGGGGAGCTGTTTTTT
cdr3_aa: CASSLLAGGQTRAGELFF
d_call: NA
clone_size: few
v_call: TRBV6-2/TRBV6-3
j_call: TRBJ2-2

cdr3_nt: TGTGCCAGCAGACGTCAGGGGACGCCCTACGAGCAGTACTTC
cdr3_aa: CASRRQGTPYEQYF
d_call: NA
clone_size: NA
v_call: TRBV12-3/TRBV12-4
j_call: TRBJ2-7

cdr3_nt: TGTGCCAGCAGCTCCACCGGACAGGGGAGCACTGAAGCTTTCTTT
cdr3_aa: CASSSTGQGSTEAFF
d_call: TRBD1
clone_size: few
v_call: TRBV7-6
j_call: TRBJ1-1

cdr3_nt: TGTGCCAGCAGCCCGGACGGGCGCGGGGCTGGCTACACCTTC
cdr3_aa: CASSPDGRGAGYTF
d_call: NA
clone_size: few
v_call: TRBV6-2/TRBV6-3
j_call: TRBJ1-2

cdr3_nt: TGTGCCAGCAGCTCCCCGCCGGGACGGAATTCACCCCTCCACTTT
cdr3_aa: CASSSPPGRNSPLHF
d_call: NA
clone_size: NA
v_call: TRBV5-6
j_call: TRBJ1-6

cdr3_nt: TGTGCCAGCAGTGACTGGACGCCGGCGGACACCGGGGAGCTGTTTTTT
cdr3_aa: CASSDWTPADTGELFF
d_call: NA
clone_size: NA
v_call: TRBV25-1
j_call: TRBJ2-2

cdr3_nt: TGTGCCAGCAGAGACAGCGTACTCTCCTACGAGCAGTACTTC
cdr3_aa: CASRDSVLSYEQYF
d_call: NA
clone_size: NA
v_call: TRBV12-3/TRBV12-4
j_call: TRBJ2-7

cdr3_nt: TGTGCCAGCAGCGTCGTAGCGGGGAACACCGGGGAGCTGTTTTTT
cdr3_aa: CASSVVAGNTGELFF
d_call: TRBD2
clone_size: once
v_call: TRBV7-3
j_call: TRBJ2-2

cdr3_nt: TGTGCCAGCAGTAATACAGGTCAGCCCCAGCATTTT
cdr3_aa: CASSNTGQPQHF
d_call: NA
clone_size: NA
v_call: TRBV11-2
j_call: TRBJ1-5

cdr3_nt: TGCGCCAGCAGCTGGGGGGCACTAGCGGGAAGTAATGAGCAGTTCTTC
cdr3_aa: CASSWGALAGSNEQFF
d_call: TRBD2
clone_size: NA
v_call: TRBV5-1
j_call: TRBJ2-1

cdr3_nt: TGTGCCAGCAGCTTAGTTCCAGGGGGATACTACAATGAGCAGTTCTTC
cdr3_aa: CASSLVPGGYYNEQFF
d_call: TRBD1
clone_size: few
v_call: TRBV7-8
j_call: TRBJ2-1

cdr3_nt: TGTGCCAGCAGCCCTAGGAATCAGCCCCAGCATTTT
cdr3_aa: CASSPRNQPQHF
d_call: NA
clone_size: few
v_call: TRBV12-3/TRBV12-4
j_call: TRBJ1-5

cdr3_nt: TGTGCCAGCAGCTCCGGCGGCTCCTACACTGAAGCTTTCTTT
cdr3_aa: CASSSGGSYTEAFF
d_call: NA
clone_size: few
v_call: TRBV7-9
j_call: TRBJ1-1

cdr3_nt: TGTGCCAGCAGTTACTCGATCGGGACAGGGGGTGAGCAGTTCTTC
cdr3_aa: CASSYSIGTGGEQFF
d_call: TRBD1
clone_size: NA
v_call: TRBV6-5
j_call: TRBJ2-1

cdr3_nt: TGTGCCAGCAGTTACCCGGACAGGGAAGAGACCCAGTACTTC
cdr3_aa: CASSYPDREETQYF
d_call: TRBD1
clone_size: NA
v_call: TRBV6-6
j_call: TRBJ2-5